These 29 T cell receptor beta chains were all obtained from the same sample, sequenced in a study of Ad26.COV2.S vaccination and SARS-CoV-2 variants (dated by TCRdb to the early 2020s). Library preparation used the immunoSEQ multiplex PCR assay. TCRdb's version of the immuneACCESS table is confined to in-frame rearrangements and falls short of the full clone set. An unresolved V gene accounts for under half of the shortfall where checked; the remainder is of unknown origin. The table for this sample lists about 680,000 clones; 89% of them were counted only once. Clones ranked in the top ten supply about 1.5% of the sample. In light of the paper, this sample's treatment or condition label describes: some 20 received Ad26.COV2.S at low or high dose, single or two shots; roughly 5 received placebo; per-sample allocation not given. For vaccine and placebo recipients, the sequenced repertoires came from samples collected on day 63 after the first injection.

The source was peripheral blood, collected in a trial of Ad26.COV2.S vaccine versus placebo. The receptor source for this set is a person aged 18-60 years who received the Ad26.COV2.S COVID-19 vaccine or a placebo.

CDR3 DNA sequence: TGTGCCAGCAGCTACGGACGGGCCTACGAGCAGTACTTC. It specifies CASSYGRAYEQYF. The rearrangement links TRBV28 to TRBJ2-7; no reliable D call. Trimming stripped 6 bases from V and 2 bases from J, with 11 bases between. Germline values: CDR1 MDHEN, CDR2 SYDVKM. The CDR3 contains 13 residues. The whole variable domain, remainder taken from reference TRBV28 and TRBJ2-7, is DVKVTQSSRYLVKRTGEKVFLECVQDMDHENMFWYRQDPGLGLRLIYFSYDVKMKEKGDIPEGYSVSREKKERFSLILESASTNQTSMYLCASSYGRAYEQYFGPGTRLTVT.

This sequence joins TRBV30 and TRBJ2-7; D is perhaps TRBD1 (5 bases). Germline lookup yields CDR1 GTSNPN and CDR2 SVGIG (reference sequence). Trimming pared 3 bases from V and 5 bases from J, leaving 14 bases between. The CDR3 has 13 residues. CDR3: CAWRNGGANEQYF. The CDR3 DNA follows: TGTGCCTGGAGAAACGGTGGGGCCAACGAGCAGTACTTC.

The chain joins TRBV5-1 to TRBJ2-3, with TRBD1 matching over 7 bases. Germline V gene data show CDR1 as SGHRS and CDR2 as YFSETQ. Losses at the gene ends were 7 bases for V and 3 bases for J; bases not matched to a gene: 11. There are 15 residues in the CDR3. CDR3 coding DNA: TGCGCCAGCGCCTACCGGGACAGTAGGACAGATACGCAGTATTTT. Translated, it gives CASAYRDSRTDTQYF. The full variable domain, in which reference TRBV5-1 and TRBJ2-3 provide the parts outside the CDR3, is KAGVTQTPRYLIKTRGQQVTLSCSPISGHRSVSWYQQTPGQGLQFLFEYFSETQRNKGNFPGRFSGRQFSNSRSEMNVSTLELGDSALYLCASAYRDSRTDTQYFGPGTRLTVL.

CDR3 loop: CASSKRGGDTDTQYF. CDR3 DNA: TGTGCCAGCAGTAAACGGGGGGGAGATACAGATACGCAGTATTTT. The chain carries TRBV6-6 and TRBJ2-3, with 8 bases aligning to TRBD2. The germline V gene encodes CDR1 MNHNY and CDR2 SVGAGI (reference sequence). The CDR3 extends over 15 amino acids. Germline trimming cut 5 bases from V and 3 bases from J; bases unmatched to any gene: 7.

This sequence joins TRBV4-3 and TRBJ1-2; unclear D gene. V lost 3 bases and J lost 3, with 8 bases in between. CDR3 size: 13 residues. Germline V gene lookup returns CDR1 LGHNA and CDR2 YSLEER. DNA for the CDR3: TGCGCCAGCAGCCATAATCTTGACTATGGCTACACCTTC. This codes for CASSHNLDYGYTF.

The chain couples TRBV11-2 to TRBJ1-1; tentative D call: TRBD1 (6 bases). Trimming stripped 4 bases from V and 11 bases from J, with 11 bases between. Germline loops: CDR1 SGHAT, CDR2 FQNNGV. This CDR3 contains 11 residues. The CDR3 coding sequence is TGTGCCAGCAGCTCTCAGGGGCCGGCTTTCTTT. Amino acid sequence: CASSSQGPAFF.

The chain couples TRBV11-2 to TRBJ1-2; unclear D gene. This CDR3 is 13 amino acids long. V dropped 7 bases and J dropped 4 bases, with 13 bases sitting between them. Germline-derived CDR1 and CDR2 are SGHAT and FQNNGV. In nucleotides, the CDR3 is TGTGCCAGCACCAAGGACGGAGTCTATGGCTACACCTTC. Translating gives CASTKDGVYGYTF.

The chain is built from TRBV5-1 and TRBJ2-5, with D tentatively TRBD1 or TRBD2 (5 bases each). Germline CDR1 and CDR2: SGHRS and YFSETQ. With 2 bases removed from V and 4 bases from J, the gap between germline ends came to 18 bases. The CDR3 is 16 residues long. CDR3 loop: CASSFAGTETPETQYF. CDR3 nucleotide sequence: TGCGCCAGCAGCTTTGCCGGGACCGAAACTCCAGAGACCCAGTACTTC. Complete variable domain (other parts from reference TRBV5-1 and TRBJ2-5): KAGVTQTPRYLIKTRGQQVTLSCSPISGHRSVSWYQQTPGQGLQFLFEYFSETQRNKGNFPGRFSGRQFSNSRSEMNVSTLELGDSALYLCASSFAGTETPETQYFGPGTRLLVL.

The rearrangement uses TRBV6-1 and TRBJ2-3; D remains ambiguous. The CDR3 has 10 residues. V was shortened by 2 bases and J by 11 bases, with 5 bases between the two germline ends. The V gene's germline CDR1 is MNHNS and CDR2 SASEGT. CDR3 protein: CASSEIEQYF. Here the CDR3 DNA reads TGTGCCAGCAGTGAAATCGAGCAGTATTTT.

The V and J genes are TRBV30 and TRBJ2-1, with D maybe TRBD2 (5 bases). The germline V and J ends were trimmed by 1 base and 14 bases, with 15 bases remaining between them. The length of the CDR3 is 12 residues. Germline CDR1 and CDR2: GTSNPN and SVGIG (reference sequence). CDR3 sequence reads: CAWSGTPRYKFF. The CDR3 bases are TGTGCCTGGAGTGGGACTCCTAGATATAAGTTCTTC.

The CDR3 DNA is TGCAGCGTTGAAATCAAGGACCGAGTACTCCATGCCCCTTATGGCTACACCTTC. This codes for CSVEIKDRVLHAPYGYTF. This chain joins TRBV29-1 and TRBJ1-2, with D uncertain. The germline CDR1 and CDR2 sequences are SQVTM and ANQGSEA. V shed 2 bases and J shed 5 bases, with 27 bases lying between them. This CDR3 region has 18 residues.

This clone has just one count. CDR3 amino acids: CASSRGQGNQPQHF. The CDR3 DNA sequence: TGTGCCAGCTCACGGGGACAGGGGAATCAGCCCCAGCATTTT. The rearrangement links TRBV18 to TRBJ1-5, with TRBD1 matching over 10 bases. The junction had 1 base not matched to a gene; V was cut back by 4 bases and J by 4 bases. Per the germline V gene, CDR1 is KGHSH and CDR2 is LQKENI. The CDR3 runs 14 residues.

The chain joins TRBV2 to TRBJ2-1; perhaps TRBD2 as D (5 bases). The V gene's germline CDR1 is SNHLY and CDR2 FYNNEI. Trimming removed 0 bases from V and 7 bases from J, with 10 bases in between. The CDR3 has 14 amino acids. CDR3 region: CASSEALRDNEQFF. The CDR3 DNA is TGTGCCAGCAGTGAAGCGCTGAGGGATAATGAGCAGTTCTTC.

The V and J genes are TRBV6-6 and TRBJ1-5; TRBD1 might be the D (5 bases). The V gene lost 5 bases and the J gene lost 6 bases, with 20 bases spanning the gap. Germline CDR1 reads MNHNY; CDR2 reads SVGAGI (reference sequence). This CDR3 is built from 16 residues. The CDR3: CASSRGGSVRSQPQHF. DNA of the CDR3: TGTGCCAGCAGTAGGGGCGGGTCTGTCCGGAGTCAGCCCCAGCATTTT.

The chain employs TRBV7-2 and TRBJ1-2; D unresolved. Germline CDR1 is SGHTA and CDR2 is FQGNSA. V lost 5 bases and J lost 4, with 11 bases in between. The CDR3 sequence is 13 residues long. Here the CDR3 DNA reads TGTGCCAGCAGCCTCGGACTGATCTATGGCTACACCTTC. Protein sequence: CASSLGLIYGYTF.

The chain links TRBV7-2 to TRBJ1-2; D perhaps matches TRBD1 (6 bases). V gave up 5 bases and J gave up 6 bases, with 16 bases separating them. The CDR3 has 14 amino acids. The germline V gene encodes CDR1 SGHTA and CDR2 FQGNSA. DNA for the CDR3: TGTGCCAGCAGCCCAGGGGCTTCCTTCAATGGCTACACCTTC. This translates into CASSPGASFNGYTF. Looking up the rest from reference TRBV7-2 and TRBJ1-2 gives the full variable domain: GAGVSQSPSNKVTEKGKDVELRCDPISGHTALYWYRQSLGQGLEFLIYFQGNSAPDKSGLPSDRFSAERTGGSVSTLTIQRTQQEDSAVYLCASSPGASFNGYTFGSGTRLTVV.

CDR3 loop: CASSIVNGRALDTQYF. The DNA for the CDR3 is TGTGCCAGTAGTATAGTTAACGGGAGGGCCTTGGATACGCAGTATTTT. V gene TRBV19 combines with J gene TRBJ2-3; the match to TRBD2 covers 8 bases. After removal of 1 base from V and 6 bases from J, the junction contained 9 bases not matched to a gene. The CDR3 is 16 amino acids. CDR1 and CDR2 from the germline V gene are LNHDA and SQIVND (reference sequence).

This clone was observed once. The V and J genes are TRBV19 and TRBJ2-1, with 7 positions matching TRBD2. The germline CDR1 and CDR2 sequences are LNHDA and SQIVND (reference sequence). With 0 bases clipped from V and 5 bases from J, the junction kept 7 bases outside the gene matches. This CDR3 is 16 amino acids long. For the CDR3, the DNA is TGTGCCAGTAGTATAGATATACTAGCGTCAAACAATGAGCAGTTCTTC. Residues: CASSIDILASNNEQFF. The variable domain in full, completed from reference TRBV19 and TRBJ2-1, reads DGGITQSPKYLFRKEGQNVTLSCEQNLNHDAMYWYRQDPGQGLRLIYYSQIVNDFQKGDIAEGYSVSREKKESFPLTVTSAQKNPTAFYLCASSIDILASNNEQFFGPGTRLTVL.

J is TRBJ2-7 and V is TRBV19; 9 bases agree with TRBD2. Trimming removed 1 base from V and 3 bases from J; junction bases left unmatched: 4. The CDR3 is 15 residues long. Germline values: CDR1 LNHDA, CDR2 SQIVND (reference sequence). The CDR3 nucleotides are TGTGCCAGTAGTATAGGTAGCGGGAGAGGCTACGAGCAGTACTTC. This encodes CASSIGSGRGYEQYF.

The rearrangement links TRBV5-1 to TRBJ2-1; D not certain. Germline CDR1 SGHRS, CDR2 YFSETQ. CDR3 length: 14 residues. The V end lost 5 bases, the J end lost 1 base, and 10 bases lay between the germline ends. CDR3 nucleotides: TGCGCCAGCAGAGAAGCGCCTTCCTACAATGAGCAGTTCTTC. This codes for CASREAPSYNEQFF.

The chain couples TRBV5-1 to TRBJ2-1, with TRBD1 identical over 7 bases. The CDR3 loop spans 15 amino acids. Trimming at V came to 2 bases and at J to 2 bases, leaving 4 bases not matched to a gene. Per germline, CDR1 SGHRS and CDR2 YFSETQ. The CDR3 DNA follows: TGCGCCAGCAGCTTTGACAGGGTGGCCTACAATGAGCAGTTCTTC. Residues: CASSFDRVAYNEQFF.

V usage is TRBV24-1 and J usage is TRBJ2-4, with 7 bases matching TRBD2. Germline CDR1 KGHDR, CDR2 SFDVKD. The CDR3 spans 16 residues. V trimming: 4 bases; J trimming: 8 bases; junction bases outside the gene matches: 13. The CDR3: CATSDGGSGVEDIQYF. CDR3 nucleotides: TGTGCCACCAGTGACGGGGGGTCGGGGGTTGAGGACATTCAGTACTTC.

J is TRBJ1-2 and V is TRBV19; a weak D match, TRBD1 (6 bases). Trimming shortened V by 1 base and J by 8 bases, and 17 bases separated the two germline ends. CDR3 size: 15 residues. The germline gives CDR1 LNHDA, CDR2 SQIVND (reference sequence). CDR3 coding DNA: TGTGCCAGTAGTATAGGAGGTGGAGGGGGACGGGGCTACACCTTC. It is translated as CASSIGGGGGRGYTF.

The gene calls are TRBV3-1 (or the pseudogene TRBV3-2) and TRBJ2-7; TRBD2 matches at 9 bases. Germline values: CDR1 LGHDT, CDR2 YNNKEL (reference sequence). V was pared by 4 bases and J by 5 bases, with 12 bases of the junction left unmatched. This CDR3 comprises 16 residues. The CDR3 loop is CASSPWGGGRADEQYF. In DNA form, the CDR3 reads TGTGCCAGCAGCCCCTGGGGGGGCGGGAGGGCCGACGAGCAGTACTTC.

This clone occurred a few times. This chain uses TRBV7-8 with TRBJ2-2; the match to TRBD2 covers 12 bases. The germline V gene has CDR1 SGHVS and CDR2 FQNEAQ. The length of the CDR3 is 17 residues. V shed 1 base and J 5 bases; nucleotides not matched to a gene: 5. The CDR3 protein is CASSLGTSGVLTGELFF. The CDR3 DNA sequence: TGTGCCAGCAGCTTAGGGACTAGCGGGGTCTTAACCGGGGAGCTGTTTTTT.

This clone was counted only a few times. The genes are TRBV5-1 and TRBJ1-2; D possibly corresponds to TRBD1 (5 bases). The CDR3 sequence is 14 residues long. Germline V gives CDR1 SGHRS, CDR2 YFSETQ. The V and J ends lost 0 bases and 3 bases respectively, with 9 bases between them. Here the CDR3 DNA reads TGCGCCAGCAGCTTGGTCAGGGCGGACTATGGCTACACCTTC. Translated: CASSLVRADYGYTF.

The chain employs TRBV3-1 (or the pseudogene TRBV3-2) and TRBJ2-1, with D unclear. Germline-derived CDR1 and CDR2 are LGHDT and YNNKEL (reference sequence). Deletions cut 0 bases from V and 0 bases from J, with 9 bases between. The CDR3 totals 16 residues. CDR3 region: CASSQDPLSSYNEQFF. The CDR3 DNA reads as TGTGCCAGCAGCCAAGATCCTTTAAGCTCCTACAATGAGCAGTTCTTC.

The chain recombines TRBV4-2 with TRBJ2-6; 8 bases are shared with TRBD1. The V gene's germline CDR1 is LGHNA and CDR2 YNFKEQ. The CDR3 length is 18 residues. The junction had 10 bases not matched to a gene; V was cut back by 6 bases and J by 0 bases. The CDR3 DNA reads as TGTGCCAGCAGTCCAAGGGGACAGGACAGCTCTGGGGCCAACGTCCTGACTTTC. Its translation: CASSPRGQDSSGANVLTF.

The chain has TRBV5-1 and TRBJ2-3; 10 bases agree with TRBD1. Germline CDR1 is SGHRS and CDR2 is YFSETQ. The CDR3 loop spans 17 amino acids. With 0 bases clipped from V and 0 bases from J, the junction kept 4 bases outside the gene matches. CDR3 nucleotides: TGCGCCAGCAGCTTGGACGGGACAGGGGAAAGCACAGATACGCAGTATTTT. This gives the protein CASSLDGTGESTDTQYF.